This TCR beta chain stems from a study of blood T cell repertoires in COVID-19. Study-wide context: Acute and convalescent COVID-19 samples came from the United States, Italy and Spain. PBMCs, B-cell-depleted T cells, or T cells provided the cDNA or gDNA that made up the material.

In the study's own analysis: Reference gene primers were amplified, and this amplification served to estimate nucleated cell counts. This table comes from immunoSEQ multiplex PCR, and its TCRdb copy is limited to in-frame clones, with some not included. V, J and clone size are taken as reported in that table, and D and trimming were inferred from the DNA itself. The sample gives about 220,000 clones, approximately 80% of which show up once; 1.3% is in the top ten. CDR3 length equals 15 residues. Germline values: CDR1 SGDLS, CDR2 YYNGEE. J was trimmed by 6 bases and V by 6 bases; bases with no gene match: 12.

The sample consisted of PBMCs or T cells enriched from blood (not recorded which). The clonotype comes from a woman in her thirties or forties with acute COVID-19. The chain carries TRBV9 and TRBJ2-1; 7 bases line up with TRBD2. CDR3: CASTTGGRAANEQFF. CDR3 bases: TGTGCCAGCACCACTGGTGGGAGGGCCGCCAATGAGCAGTTCTTC.